The rows below give T cell receptor beta chains drawn from one sample of a study of T cell responses to AZD1222 COVID-19 vaccine. Sequenced by immunoSEQ multiplex PCR; TCRdb stores in-frame clones only, minus some. Of 150,000 to 200,000 clones detected, around 92% appear once; the ten largest clones hold 1% to 1.5%. Material: peripheral blood, obtained 28 days after the second AZD1222 dose. The receptors derive from an adult who received the AZD1222 COVID-19 vaccine. The CDR3 runs from the conserved cysteine through the conserved F or W. D genes are given only for firm matches. Part of the rows lack a size; the others show once, few, many or a class for expanded clones.

. TRBD1 TRBJ2-7 TRBV5-4 CASSSSTGLASYEQYF TGTGCCAGCAGCTCCTCGACAGGGCTAGCCTCCTACGAGCAGTACTTC
. . TRBJ2-1 TRBV5-1 CASSFGAGSASYNEQFF TGCGCCAGCAGCTTTGGTGCAGGCAGCGCCTCCTACAATGAGCAGTTCTTC
. . TRBJ1-1 TRBV6-5 CASLPDRNTEAFF TGTGCCAGCTTACCTGACAGAAACACTGAAGCTTTCTTT
. . TRBJ1-1 TRBV29-1 CSVGLFSALNTEAFF TGCAGCGTTGGTCTTTTCTCAGCTTTGAACACTGAAGCTTTCTTT
. TRBD1 TRBJ1-1 TRBV5-1 CASSLGDRGMNTEAFF TGCGCCAGCAGCTTGGGGGACAGGGGAATGAACACTGAAGCTTTCTTT
once . TRBJ1-5 TRBV19 CASSIPLRQLSNQPQHF TGTGCCAGTAGTATCCCCCTCCGACAGCTTAGCAATCAGCCCCAGCATTTT
. TRBD2 TRBJ2-7 TRBV5-1 CASSTLLAGVTEQYF TGCGCCAGCAGCACGCTACTAGCGGGAGTGACCGAGCAGTACTTC
once TRBD1 TRBJ1-2 TRBV7-3 CASSPSGTANYGYTF TGTGCCAGCAGCCCCTCGGGGACAGCAAACTATGGCTACACCTTC
. . TRBJ1-3 TRBV18 CASSPPGSSSGNTIYF TGTGCCAGCTCACCACCGGGATCAAGCTCTGGAAACACCATATATTTT
. . TRBJ1-2 TRBV6-2/TRBV6-3 CASSGAAIRQVYGYTF TGTGCCAGCAGTGGAGCCGCTATTCGACAGGTCTATGGCTACACCTTC
once . TRBJ2-5 TRBV7-2 CASSYSGQETQYF TGTGCCAGCAGCTATAGTGGCCAAGAGACCCAGTACTTC
. . TRBJ1-3 TRBV28 CASGPEKSSGNTIYF TGTGCCAGCGGCCCCGAAAAAAGCTCTGGAAACACCATATATTTT
. . TRBJ2-7 TRBV7-8 CASSLSNYEQYF TGTGCCAGCAGCTTATCAAACTACGAGCAGTACTTC
. . TRBJ1-2 TRBV28 CASSFAGGYGYTF TGTGCCAGCAGTTTTGCCGGAGGGTATGGCTACACCTTC
. . TRBJ2-1 TRBV1 CTSSQDWVLAGFYNEQFF TGCACCAGCAGCCAAGATTGGGTCCTAGCGGGGTTCTACAATGAGCAGTTCTTC
. . TRBJ1-1 TRBV5-6 CASSSAGVNTEAFF TGTGCCAGCAGCTCGGCAGGGGTGAACACTGAAGCTTTCTTT
. . TRBJ1-1 TRBV3-1/TRBV3-2 CASSQAVRGTEAFF TGTGCCAGCAGCCAAGCTGTCAGGGGCACTGAAGCTTTCTTT
. TRBD2 TRBJ2-7 TRBV6-5 CATGGRAYEQYF TGTGCCACCGGGGGGAGGGCCTACGAGCAGTACTTC
once . TRBJ1-4 TRBV5-4 CASSSWGQINEKLFF TGTGCCAGCAGCTCATGGGGGCAGATTAATGAAAAACTGTTTTTT
. . TRBJ1-2 TRBV7-9 CASSSRQVDGYTF TGTGCCAGCAGCTCCAGACAGGTTGACGGCTACACCTTC
. . TRBJ2-1 TRBV30 CAWSVVNRGAGLDEQFF TGTGCCTGGAGTGTAGTCAACCGAGGGGCCGGCCTTGATGAGCAGTTCTTC
. . TRBJ1-6 TRBV30 CASLGGGSPLHF TGTGCCTCCCTAGGTGGGGGTTCACCCCTCCACTTT
. . TRBJ2-7 TRBV11-2 CASSTGHEQYF TGTGCCAGCAGCACAGGGCACGAGCAGTACTTC
. . TRBJ1-1 TRBV7-3 CASSLIRTEEAFF TGTGCCAGCAGCTTAATCCGGACGGAAGAAGCTTTCTTT
once . TRBJ2-7 TRBV7-6 CASSFDTGPSYEQYF TGTGCCAGCAGCTTTGATACAGGGCCCTCCTACGAGCAGTACTTC
. . TRBJ1-2 TRBV15 CATSRDPIGGLLGYTF TGTGCCACCAGCAGAGATCCCATTGGCGGTCTTCTTGGCTACACCTTC
. . TRBJ1-6 TRBV28 CASRASNSPLHF TGTGCCAGCAGGGCCAGTAATTCACCCCTCCACTTT
. . TRBJ1-1 TRBV7-2 CASSFADTRTEAFF TGTGCCAGCAGCTTCGCCGACACGAGGACTGAAGCTTTCTTT
. . TRBJ2-3 TRBV7-9 CASSSKGTDTQYF TGTGCCAGCAGCTCCAAGGGGACAGATACGCAGTATTTT
. . TRBJ2-3 TRBV29-1 CSVVRRAPTDTQYF TGCAGCGTTGTCAGAAGGGCCCCTACAGATACGCAGTATTTT
. TRBD2 TRBJ2-3 TRBV6-4 CASSDSAGGADTQYF TGTGCCAGCAGTGACTCTGCGGGGGGCGCAGATACGCAGTATTTT
. . TRBJ2-1 TRBV6-5 CASRDRTYNEQFF TGTGCCAGCAGGGACAGAACCTACAATGAGCAGTTCTTC
. . TRBJ2-4 TRBV5-1 CASSDGTAAKNIQYF TGCGCCAGCAGCGACGGAACTGCAGCCAAAAACATTCAGTACTTC
. TRBD2 TRBJ2-7 TRBV7-3 CASSLTVASGYEQYF TGTGCCAGCAGCTTAACTGTCGCTAGCGGCTACGAGCAGTACTTC
. TRBD1 TRBJ1-2 TRBV7-2 CASSSRTGGRGGYTF TGTGCCAGCAGCTCGCGGACAGGGGGCAGAGGTGGCTACACCTTC
. TRBD2 TRBJ2-1 TRBV30 CAWSGGTSGRGFHNEQFF TGTGCCTGGAGTGGGGGGACTAGCGGGAGGGGTTTTCACAATGAGCAGTTCTTC
. TRBD2 TRBJ2-3 TRBV6-6 CASSPGLAVLDTQYF TGTGCCAGCAGCCCGGGACTAGCGGTGCTTGATACGCAGTATTTT
. . TRBJ2-1 TRBV5-4 CASSLVTTGEQFF TGTGCCAGCAGCTTGGTGACTACCGGAGAGCAGTTCTTC
. TRBD2 TRBJ2-5 TRBV4-1 CASSQKRERETQYF TGCGCCAGCAGCCAGAAGCGGGAGCGGGAGACCCAGTACTTC
few TRBD2 TRBJ2-3 TRBV6-4 CASSTSGGGTDTQYF TGTGCCAGCAGTACTAGCGGGGGCGGCACAGATACGCAGTATTTT
. . TRBJ1-2 TRBV6-5 CASSPGLYGYTF TGTGCCAGCAGCCCAGGACTCTATGGCTACACCTTC
once . TRBJ2-7 TRBV2 CASSEALPASEQYF TGTGCCAGCAGTGAAGCCCTACCAGCTTCCGAGCAGTACTTC
once . TRBJ1-1 TRBV10-1 CASSESTGSMTEAFF TGCGCCAGCAGTGAGTCGACAGGCTCGATGACTGAAGCTTTCTTT
. TRBD1 TRBJ1-2 TRBV6-5 CASRSGTGYGYTF TGTGCCAGCAGATCCGGGACAGGGTATGGCTACACCTTC
. . TRBJ1-4 TRBV5-4 CASSLDRFNEKLFF TGTGCCAGCAGCCTCGACAGATTTAATGAAAAACTGTTTTTT
. . TRBJ1-1 TRBV19 CASSSSAPGQNEAFF TGTGCCAGTAGTTCCTCCGCCCCGGGACAAAATGAAGCTTTCTTT
. TRBD1 TRBJ2-1 TRBV6-2/TRBV6-3 CASSRQGSFTYNEQFF TGTGCCAGCAGCCGACAGGGAAGCTTTACCTACAATGAGCAGTTCTTC
. . TRBJ2-7 TRBV7-9 CASSSPAGASYEQYF TGTGCCAGCAGCTCCCCGGCAGGGGCCTCCTACGAGCAGTACTTC
. TRBD2 TRBJ2-3 TRBV10-2 CASSESGGGGADTDTQYF TGCGCCAGCAGTGAGTCCGGAGGCGGGGGGGCAGACACAGATACGCAGTATTTT
. . TRBJ1-2 TRBV6-1 CASSGAESRAKHGGYTF TGTGCCAGCAGTGGTGCCGAGAGTAGGGCCAAACACGGAGGCTACACCTTC
. TRBD2 TRBJ2-3 TRBV6-2/TRBV6-3 CASSYQSSGGDTQYF TGTGCCAGCAGTTACCAGTCTAGCGGGGGAGATACGCAGTATTTT
few TRBD1 TRBJ2-3 TRBV2 CASSEGDRGTDTQYF TGTGCCAGCAGTGAGGGGGACAGGGGTACAGATACGCAGTATTTT
. . TRBJ1-2 TRBV3-1/TRBV3-2 CASSQDSASAYGYTF TGTGCCAGCAGCCAAGATAGCGCCAGCGCCTATGGCTACACCTTC
once . TRBJ2-5 TRBV19 CASSIWDQETQYF TGTGCCAGTAGTATCTGGGACCAAGAGACCCAGTACTTC
. . TRBJ2-3 TRBV6-4 CASSDSTGSADTQYF TGTGCCAGCAGTGACTCGACCGGGAGCGCAGATACGCAGTATTTT
. . TRBJ2-7 TRBV6-6 CAIKGDLTYEQYF TGTGCCATCAAAGGGGATCTGACCTACGAGCAGTACTTC
few . TRBJ1-5 TRBV28 CASSLYNQPQHF TGTGCCAGCAGTCTATACAATCAGCCCCAGCATTTT